A single sample gave rise to the 21 T cell receptor beta chains below, sequenced in a study of blood T cell repertoires in COVID-19 (dated by TCRdb to 2019 to 2021). The library was produced with the immunoSEQ multiplex PCR assay. The table comes from immuneACCESS by way of TCRdb, which keeps in-frame sequences with V and J called. Part of the clones is missing from these tables; in studies checked, under half for an unresolved V gene and the rest for unknown reasons. The sample data list about 200,000 clones, and roughly four fifths of these were observed just once. The ten largest clones add up to 6.9% of the sample. The sample was peripheral blood. The receptors were sampled from a human donor with acute or convalescent COVID-19. The donor label of this sample is uncertain.

V is TRBV6-6 and J is TRBJ1-3; D perhaps matches TRBD1 (6 bases). Germline-derived CDR1 and CDR2 are MNHNY and SVGAGI (reference sequence). The CDR3 sequence is 15 residues long. Trimming left V 5 bases short and J 4 bases short, with 15 bases between. CDR3 in amino acids: CASSPQQGRGNTIYF. In DNA, the CDR3 is TGTGCCAGCAGTCCGCAACAGGGTCGAGGAAACACCATATATTTT.

CDR3: CASSPSGGGGYTF. The CDR3 bases are TGTGCCAGCAGTCCGAGCGGGGGTGGGGGCTACACCTTC. This chain connects TRBV27 to TRBJ1-2; D is possibly TRBD1 (5 bases). The V end lost 5 bases, the J end lost 8 bases, and 15 bases lay between the germline ends. The V gene's germline CDR1 is MNHEY and CDR2 SMNVEV (reference sequence). The CDR3 length is 13 residues.

This chain uses TRBV13 with TRBJ1-2; D may be TRBD1 (6 bases). CDR1 is PRHDT, CDR2 FYEKMQ, per germline (reference sequence). The CDR3 runs 15 residues. V lost 1 base, J lost 5 bases, and 14 bases lay in between. CDR3 coding DNA: TGTGCCAGCAGCTTAGCATCGAGGGACATATATGGCTACACCTTC. It codes for CASSLASRDIYGYTF.

This chain uses TRBV6-5 with TRBJ2-7; TRBD1 agrees at 7 bases. V shed 0 bases and J 4 bases; nucleotides not matched to a gene: 6. The CDR3 sequence is 15 residues long. In germline, CDR1 is MNHEY, CDR2 SVGAGI. The DNA of the CDR3 is TGTGCCAGCAGTTACTCAGAAAGGGGGCTGTACGAGCAGTACTTC. Its protein product is CASSYSERGLYEQYF.

This chain joins TRBV7-9 and TRBJ2-1; the match to TRBD1 covers 9 bases. J was trimmed by 6 bases and V by 4 bases; bases with no gene match: 7. This CDR3 is 15 amino acids long. Germline CDR1 SEHNR, CDR2 FQNEAQ (reference sequence). The CDR3 nucleotides read TGTGCCAGCAGCTATAGGACAGGGGCCGGCAATGAGCAGTTCTTC. Amino acid sequence: CASSYRTGAGNEQFF.

This chain uses TRBV3-1 (or the pseudogene TRBV3-2) with TRBJ2-1; TRBD2 aligns across 9 bases. Unmatched junction bases numbered 8, after V lost 4 bases and J lost 4 bases. The germline V gene has CDR1 LGHDT and CDR2 YNNKEL (reference sequence). The CDR3 is 16 residues long. The CDR3 coding sequence is TGTGCCAGCAGCCCCGGTGGTAGCGGGAGTTACAATGAGCAGTTCTTC. This gives the protein CASSPGGSGSYNEQFF.

The chain employs TRBV29-1 and TRBJ2-1, with 7 bases that match TRBD2. CDR1 and CDR2 (germline): SQVTM, ANQGSEA. The CDR3 has 11 residues. Unmatched junction bases numbered 3, after V lost 4 bases and J lost 9 bases. The CDR3 reads CSVAGGGEQFF. In DNA, the CDR3 is TGCAGCGTTGCTGGGGGGGGTGAGCAGTTCTTC.

The chain recombines TRBV25-1 with TRBJ1-5; TRBD1 matches at 9 bases. Unmatched junction bases numbered 3, after V lost 8 bases and J lost 4 bases. CDR3 size: 13 residues. Germline V lookup: CDR1 MGHDK, CDR2 SYGVNS. CDR3 nucleotides: TGTGCCAGCCGGGGACAGGGTAATCAGCCCCAGCATTTT. It is translated as CASRGQGNQPQHF.

This clone was counted between two and nine times. The chain employs TRBV27 and TRBJ2-1, with a tentative D call TRBD2 (5 bases). The CDR3 is 14 amino acids. The germline V gene encodes CDR1 MNHEY and CDR2 SMNVEV (reference sequence). Trimming shortened V by 1 base and J by 4 bases, and 8 bases separated the two germline ends. CDR3 in amino acids: CASSLLAPYNEQFF. In DNA, the CDR3 is TGTGCCAGCAGTTTATTAGCGCCGTACAATGAGCAGTTCTTC.

This sequence joins TRBV28 and TRBJ2-7; D call uncertain. The germline V gene has CDR1 MDHEN and CDR2 SYDVKM. This CDR3 has 13 amino acids. Trimming removed 4 bases at V and 12 bases at J, with 19 bases between. CDR3 sequence reads: CASSSPLPGTRYF. The CDR3 DNA is TGTGCCAGCAGTTCTCCCCTTCCGGGTACCCGGTACTTC.

The chain combines TRBV10-3 with TRBJ2-7; D not resolved. Germline-derived CDR1 and CDR2 are ENHRY and SYGVKD. V shed 3 bases and J shed 4 bases, with 13 bases lying between them. There are 14 residues in the CDR3. DNA of the CDR3: TGTGCCATCAGTGATTCGCGGCGGCAGTACGAGCAGTACTTC. It translates to CAISDSRRQYEQYF.

The chain joins TRBV2 to TRBJ1-5, with 7 bases matching TRBD1. The V segment lost 8 bases and the J segment 2 bases; nucleotides outside the gene matches: 9. CDR1 and CDR2 (germline): SNHLY, FYNNEI. The CDR3 sequence is 15 residues long. The CDR3 coding sequence is TGTGCCAGCGGAACTACAGGGGTGGGCAATCAGCCCCAGCATTTT. Encoded protein: CASGTTGVGNQPQHF.

The rearrangement links TRBV10-3 to TRBJ2-1; 12 bases fit TRBD2. Germline assignment: CDR1 ENHRY and CDR2 SYGVKD. V shed 6 bases, J shed 15 bases, and the junction held 15 bases outside the gene matches. This CDR3 has 15 residues. For the CDR3, the DNA is TGTGCCATCAGGGGGTTCGGGCTAGCGGGAGGGACCCTGTTCTTC. The encoded protein is CAIRGFGLAGGTLFF.

The chain uses TRBV27 and TRBJ2-7, with D possibly being TRBD1 (6 bases). The V gene lost 7 bases and the J gene lost 1 base, with 20 bases spanning the gap. CDR3 length equals 16 residues. The germline gives CDR1 MNHEY, CDR2 SMNVEV (reference sequence). The CDR3: CASTRAWQGSSYEQYF. DNA for the CDR3: TGTGCCAGCACCCGGGCGTGGCAGGGGTCATCCTACGAGCAGTACTTC.

The gene calls are TRBV2 and TRBJ2-7; 16 nucleotides agree with TRBD2. V trimming: 6 bases; J trimming: 12 bases; junction bases outside the gene matches: 11. Germline-derived CDR1 and CDR2 are SNHLY and FYNNEI. This CDR3 region has 15 residues. CDR3 residues: CASSDGPGLAGGRYF. CDR3 DNA: TGTGCCAGCAGCGATGGACCGGGACTAGCGGGAGGGAGGTACTTC.

Only one count was recorded for this clone. The chain employs TRBV7-2 and TRBJ1-3; 8 nucleotides agree with TRBD1. The CDR3 extends over 16 amino acids. Unmatched junction bases numbered 4, after V lost 3 bases and J lost 0 bases. Germline CDR1 reads SGHTA; CDR2 reads FQGNSA. The CDR3 DNA sequence: TGTGCCAGCAGCTTTTCAGGGGGCGTCTCTGGAAACACCATATATTTT. It specifies CASSFSGGVSGNTIYF. The full variable domain, with the rest looked up from reference TRBV7-2 and TRBJ1-3, is GAGVSQSPSNKVTEKGKDVELRCDPISGHTALYWYRQSLGQGLEFLIYFQGNSAPDKSGLPSDRFSAERTGGSVSTLTIQRTQQEDSAVYLCASSFSGGVSGNTIYFGEGSWLTVV.

The chain links TRBV5-1 to TRBJ2-5, with TRBD2 identical over 8 bases. CDR1 and CDR2 (germline): SGHRS, YFSETQ. The CDR3 spans 15 residues. V lost 4 bases and J lost 1; bases outside the gene matches: 6. The CDR3 bases are TGCGCCAGCAGCAGGACTAGCAATATCCAAGAGACCCAGTACTTC. The encoded protein is CASSRTSNIQETQYF.

The V call is TRBV5-1, the J call TRBJ1-2; TRBD1 might be the D (6 bases). CDR1 is SGHRS, CDR2 YFSETQ, per germline. Trimming stripped 4 bases from V and 4 bases from J, with 14 bases between. CDR3 length: 14 amino acids. CDR3 coding DNA: TGCGCCAGCAGCGCGGACAGTTACCGCTATGGCTACACCTTC. Amino acids: CASSADSYRYGYTF.

V and J are TRBV7-2 and TRBJ2-6; a possible D gene is TRBD2 (5 bases). CDR1 and CDR2 (germline): SGHTA, FQGNSA. The CDR3 has 16 residues. Trimming took 0 bases from V and 4 from J, leaving 10 bases between them. DNA of the CDR3: TGTGCCAGCAGCTTAGCGCGAGGGAGAGGGGCCAACGTCCTGACTTTC. Residues: CASSLARGRGANVLTF.

This chain connects TRBV28 to TRBJ2-1, with D uncertain. The CDR3 totals 12 residues. Trimming cost V 8 bases and J 0 bases, with 5 bases left between them. CDR1 is MDHEN and CDR2 is SYDVKM in the germline V gene. This chain's CDR3 is CASLSSYNEQFF. As DNA, the CDR3 is TGTGCCAGCCTGAGCTCCTACAATGAGCAGTTCTTC. Supplemented by reference TRBV28 and TRBJ2-1, the full variable domain reads DVKVTQSSRYLVKRTGEKVFLECVQDMDHENMFWYRQDPGLGLRLIYFSYDVKMKEKGDIPEGYSVSREKKERFSLILESASTNQTSMYLCASLSSYNEQFFGPGTRLTVL.

The rearrangement uses TRBV27 and TRBJ2-7, with 7 positions matching TRBD2. V was pared by 3 bases and J by 6 bases, with 8 bases of the junction left unmatched. The CDR3 sequence is 14 residues long. The germline V gene has CDR1 MNHEY and CDR2 SMNVEV (reference sequence). CDR3 residues: CASSFGPGRGEQYF. The CDR3 bases are TGTGCCAGCAGTTTCGGACCAGGGAGGGGCGAGCAGTACTTC.